This T cell receptor beta chain was identified during a study of T cell changes during pregnancy in multiple sclerosis. Between the trimmed V and J ends, which lost 2 bases and 5 bases, there was a span of 12 bases. Germline V lookup: CDR1 KGHSH, CDR2 LQKENI. The CDR3 runs 14 residues. Measured with immunoSEQ multiplex PCR; TCRdb has only the in-frame clones, and not every one. The sample shows 50,000 or so clones, around 92% of them seen only once. This TCR derives from a female donor with multiple sclerosis, enrolled in a pregnancy study. Sequenced here: CD4+ T cells from peripheral blood mononuclear cells, sampled in the third trimester of pregnancy. The gene calls are TRBV18 and TRBJ2-5, with D possibly matching TRBD2 (6 bases). CDR3 sequence (DNA): TGTGCCAGCTCACCAATACTAGCTCGGGAGACCCAGTACTTC. Its translation is CASSPILARETQYF.